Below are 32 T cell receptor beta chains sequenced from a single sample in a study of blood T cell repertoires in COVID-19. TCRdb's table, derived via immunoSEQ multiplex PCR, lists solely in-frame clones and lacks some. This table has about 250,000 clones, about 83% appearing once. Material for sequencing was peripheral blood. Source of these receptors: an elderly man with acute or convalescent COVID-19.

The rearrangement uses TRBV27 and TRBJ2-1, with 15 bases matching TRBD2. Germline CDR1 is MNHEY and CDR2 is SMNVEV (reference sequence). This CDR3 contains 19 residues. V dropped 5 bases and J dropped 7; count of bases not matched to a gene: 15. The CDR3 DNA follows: TGTGCCAGCAGTGTCACCGGGACTAGCGGGAGGTCAATGCTGAATGAGCAGTTCTTC. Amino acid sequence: CASSVTGTSGRSMLNEQFF.

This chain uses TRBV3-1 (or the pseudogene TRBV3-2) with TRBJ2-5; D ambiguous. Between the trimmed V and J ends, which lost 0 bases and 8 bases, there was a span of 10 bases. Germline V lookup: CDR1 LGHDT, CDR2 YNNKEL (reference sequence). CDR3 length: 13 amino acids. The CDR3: CASSQDQVVTQYF. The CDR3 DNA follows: TGTGCCAGCAGCCAAGACCAGGTAGTAACCCAGTACTTC.

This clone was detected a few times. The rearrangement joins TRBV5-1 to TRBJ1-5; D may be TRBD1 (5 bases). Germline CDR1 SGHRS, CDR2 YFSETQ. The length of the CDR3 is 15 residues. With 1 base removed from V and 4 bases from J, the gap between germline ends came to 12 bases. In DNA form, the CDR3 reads TGCGCCAGCAGCTTGTCGTCGACAGAAAATCAGCCCCAGCATTTT. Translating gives CASSLSSTENQPQHF.

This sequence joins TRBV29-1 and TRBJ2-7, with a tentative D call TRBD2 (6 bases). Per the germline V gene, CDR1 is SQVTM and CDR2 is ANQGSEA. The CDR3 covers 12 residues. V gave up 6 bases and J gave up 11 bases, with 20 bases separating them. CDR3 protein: CSVRVGLLTEYF. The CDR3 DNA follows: TGCAGCGTCCGCGTCGGACTACTGACGGAGTACTTC.

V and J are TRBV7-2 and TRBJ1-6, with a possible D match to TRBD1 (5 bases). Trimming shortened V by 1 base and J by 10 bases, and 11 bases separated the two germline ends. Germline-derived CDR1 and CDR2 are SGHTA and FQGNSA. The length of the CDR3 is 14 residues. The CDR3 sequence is CASSLVRVDSPLHF. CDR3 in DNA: TGTGCCAGCAGCTTAGTCAGGGTAGACTCACCCCTCCACTTT.

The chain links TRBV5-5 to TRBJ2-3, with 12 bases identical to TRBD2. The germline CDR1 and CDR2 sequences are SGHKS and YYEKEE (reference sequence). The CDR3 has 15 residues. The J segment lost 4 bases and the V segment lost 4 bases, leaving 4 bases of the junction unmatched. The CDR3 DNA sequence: TGTGCCAGCAGCAGGACTAGCGGGGCCTCAGATACGCAGTATTTT. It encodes CASSRTSGASDTQYF.

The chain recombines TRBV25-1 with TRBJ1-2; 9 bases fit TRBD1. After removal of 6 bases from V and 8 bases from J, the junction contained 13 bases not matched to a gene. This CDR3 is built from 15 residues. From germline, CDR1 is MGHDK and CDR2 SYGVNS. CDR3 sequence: CASSPDRGILGGYTF. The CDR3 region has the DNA TGTGCCAGCAGCCCGGACAGGGGTATTCTAGGAGGCTACACCTTC.

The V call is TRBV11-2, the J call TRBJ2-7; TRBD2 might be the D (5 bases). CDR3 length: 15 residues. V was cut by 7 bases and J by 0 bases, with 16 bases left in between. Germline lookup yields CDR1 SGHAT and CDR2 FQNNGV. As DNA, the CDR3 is TGTGCCAGCACTTCGTCCGGGATCTACTCCTACGAGCAGTACTTC. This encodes CASTSSGIYSYEQYF.

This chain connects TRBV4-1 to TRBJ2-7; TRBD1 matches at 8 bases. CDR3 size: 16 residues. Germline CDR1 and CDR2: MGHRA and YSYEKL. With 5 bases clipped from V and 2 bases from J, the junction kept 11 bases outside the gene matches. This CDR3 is CASSASLGQGTYEQYF. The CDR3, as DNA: TGCGCCAGCAGCGCAAGCCTCGGACAGGGAACCTACGAGCAGTACTTC.

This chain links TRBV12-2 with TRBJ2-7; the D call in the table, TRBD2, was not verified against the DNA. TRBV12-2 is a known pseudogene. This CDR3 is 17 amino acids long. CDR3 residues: CASRQTKTSGRPYEQYF. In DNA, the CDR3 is TGTGCAAGTCGACAAACTAAGACTAGCGGGAGGCCCTACGAGCAGTACTTC.

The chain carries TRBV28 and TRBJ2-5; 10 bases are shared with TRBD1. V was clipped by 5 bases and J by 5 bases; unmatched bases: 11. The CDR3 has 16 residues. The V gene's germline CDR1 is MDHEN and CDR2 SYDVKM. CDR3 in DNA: TGTGCCAGCAGTGGATACCGGGACAGGGGTAGGGAGACCCAGTACTTC. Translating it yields CASSGYRDRGRETQYF.

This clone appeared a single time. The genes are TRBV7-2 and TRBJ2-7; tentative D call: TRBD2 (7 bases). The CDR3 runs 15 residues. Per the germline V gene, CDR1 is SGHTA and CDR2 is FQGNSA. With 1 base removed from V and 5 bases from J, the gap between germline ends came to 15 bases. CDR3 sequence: CASSLGPRGRDEQYF. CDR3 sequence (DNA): TGTGCCAGCAGCTTAGGTCCGAGGGGGAGGGACGAGCAGTACTTC.

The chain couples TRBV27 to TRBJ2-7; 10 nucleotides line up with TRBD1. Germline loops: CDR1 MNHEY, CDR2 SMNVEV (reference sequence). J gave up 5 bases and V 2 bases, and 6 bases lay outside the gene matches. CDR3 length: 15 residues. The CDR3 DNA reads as TGTGCCAGCAGTTTACTGGGACAGGGGAACGACGAGCAGTACTTC. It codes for CASSLLGQGNDEQYF.

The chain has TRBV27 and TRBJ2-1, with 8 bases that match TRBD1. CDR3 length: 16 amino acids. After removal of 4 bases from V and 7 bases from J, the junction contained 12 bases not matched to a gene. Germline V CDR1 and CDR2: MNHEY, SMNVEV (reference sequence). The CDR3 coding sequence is TGTGCCAGCAGTTCACGTGGACAGGGATCAAGAAATGAGCAGTTCTTC. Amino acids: CASSSRGQGSRNEQFF.

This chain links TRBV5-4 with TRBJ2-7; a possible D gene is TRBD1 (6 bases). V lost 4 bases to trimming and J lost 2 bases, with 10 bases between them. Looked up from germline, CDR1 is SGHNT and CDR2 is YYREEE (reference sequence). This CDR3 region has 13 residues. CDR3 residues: CASSETGAYEQYF. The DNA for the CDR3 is TGTGCCAGCAGCGAGACAGGAGCCTACGAGCAGTACTTC.

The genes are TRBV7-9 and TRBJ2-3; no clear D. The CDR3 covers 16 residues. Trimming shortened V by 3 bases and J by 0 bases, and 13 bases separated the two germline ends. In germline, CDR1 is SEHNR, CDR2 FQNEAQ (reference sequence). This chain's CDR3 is CASSFAGYTSTDTQYF. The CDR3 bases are TGTGCCAGCAGCTTCGCCGGGTACACTAGCACAGATACGCAGTATTTT.

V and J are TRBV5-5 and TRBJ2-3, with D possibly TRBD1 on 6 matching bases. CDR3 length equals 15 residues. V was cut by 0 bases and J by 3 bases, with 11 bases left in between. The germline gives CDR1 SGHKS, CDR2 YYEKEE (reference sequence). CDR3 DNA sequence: TGTGCCAGCAGCTTGGACAGGGTAAAAACAGATACGCAGTATTTT. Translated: CASSLDRVKTDTQYF.

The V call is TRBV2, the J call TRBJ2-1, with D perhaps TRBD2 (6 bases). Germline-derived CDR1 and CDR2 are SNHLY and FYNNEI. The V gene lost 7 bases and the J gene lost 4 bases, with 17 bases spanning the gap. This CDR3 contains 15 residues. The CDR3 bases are TGTGCCAGCAAGAATCTCCCGGGGACTTACAATGAGCAGTTCTTC. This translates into CASKNLPGTYNEQFF.

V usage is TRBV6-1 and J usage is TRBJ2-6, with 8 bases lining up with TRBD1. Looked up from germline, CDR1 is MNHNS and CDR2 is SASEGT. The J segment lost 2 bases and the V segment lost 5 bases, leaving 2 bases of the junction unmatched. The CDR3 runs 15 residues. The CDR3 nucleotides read TGTGCCAGCAGTATGACAGGGGCTGGGGCCAACGTCCTGACTTTC. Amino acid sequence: CASSMTGAGANVLTF.

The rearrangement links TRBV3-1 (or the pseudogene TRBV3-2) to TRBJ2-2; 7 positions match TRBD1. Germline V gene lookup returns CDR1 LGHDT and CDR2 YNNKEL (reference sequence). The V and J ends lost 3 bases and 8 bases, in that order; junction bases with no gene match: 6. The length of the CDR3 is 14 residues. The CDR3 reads CASSHGTAGGELFF. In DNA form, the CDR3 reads TGTGCCAGCAGCCATGGGACAGCCGGGGGGGAGCTGTTTTTT.

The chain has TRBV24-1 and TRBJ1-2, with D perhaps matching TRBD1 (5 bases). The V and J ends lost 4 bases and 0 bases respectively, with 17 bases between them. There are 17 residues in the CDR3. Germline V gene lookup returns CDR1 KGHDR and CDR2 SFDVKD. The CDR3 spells CATSDTQGLFPNYGYTF. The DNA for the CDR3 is TGTGCCACCAGTGACACTCAGGGACTCTTCCCTAACTATGGCTACACCTTC.

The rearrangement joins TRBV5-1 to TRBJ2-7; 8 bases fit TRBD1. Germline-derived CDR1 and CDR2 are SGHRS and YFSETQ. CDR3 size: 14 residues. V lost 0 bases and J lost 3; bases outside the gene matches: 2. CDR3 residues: CASSLGQGFYEQYF. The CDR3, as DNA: TGCGCCAGCAGCTTGGGACAGGGGTTCTACGAGCAGTACTTC.

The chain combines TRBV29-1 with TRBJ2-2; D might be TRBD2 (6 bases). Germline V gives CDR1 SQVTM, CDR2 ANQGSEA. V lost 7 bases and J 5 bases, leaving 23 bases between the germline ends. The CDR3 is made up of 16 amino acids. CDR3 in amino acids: CSGSFFWDAGTGELFF. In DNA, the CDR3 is TGCAGCGGGTCGTTTTTTTGGGACGCGGGGACCGGGGAGCTGTTTTTT.

CDR3 DNA sequence: TGTGCCAGCAGTGTACTAGTAAGTGAGCAGTTCTTC. It specifies CASSVLVSEQFF. This chain connects TRBV2 to TRBJ2-1; D perhaps matches TRBD2 (5 bases). Germline CDR1 reads SNHLY; CDR2 reads FYNNEI. This CDR3 is built from 12 residues. Trimming left V 4 bases short and J 9 bases short, with 10 bases between.

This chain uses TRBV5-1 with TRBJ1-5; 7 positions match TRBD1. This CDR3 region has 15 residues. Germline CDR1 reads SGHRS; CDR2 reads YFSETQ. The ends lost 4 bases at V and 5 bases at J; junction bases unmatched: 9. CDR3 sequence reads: CASSNDRVIDQPQHF. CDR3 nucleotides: TGCGCCAGCAGCAACGACAGGGTGATAGATCAGCCCCAGCATTTT.

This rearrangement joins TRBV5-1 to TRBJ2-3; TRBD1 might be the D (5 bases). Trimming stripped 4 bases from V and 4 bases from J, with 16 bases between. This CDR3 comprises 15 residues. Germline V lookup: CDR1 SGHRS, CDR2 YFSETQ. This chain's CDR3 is CASSPGWAKADTQYF. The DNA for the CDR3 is TGCGCCAGCAGCCCAGGGTGGGCGAAAGCAGATACGCAGTATTTT.

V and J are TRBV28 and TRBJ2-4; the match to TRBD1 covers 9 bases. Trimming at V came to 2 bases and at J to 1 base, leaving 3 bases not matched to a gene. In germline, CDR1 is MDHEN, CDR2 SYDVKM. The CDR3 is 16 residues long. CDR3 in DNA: TGTGCCAGCAGTTTAAGGACAGGGGAGGCCAAAAACATTCAGTACTTC. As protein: CASSLRTGEAKNIQYF.

The CDR3 sequence: CASSQVPGQGNYGYTF. Written as DNA, the CDR3 is TGCGCCAGCAGCCAAGTCCCGGGACAGGGGAACTATGGCTACACCTTC. The chain combines TRBV4-1 with TRBJ1-2; 10 positions agree with TRBD1. This CDR3 contains 16 residues. Per the germline V gene, CDR1 is MGHRA and CDR2 is YSYEKL. After removal of 1 base from V and 2 bases from J, the junction contained 4 bases not matched to a gene.

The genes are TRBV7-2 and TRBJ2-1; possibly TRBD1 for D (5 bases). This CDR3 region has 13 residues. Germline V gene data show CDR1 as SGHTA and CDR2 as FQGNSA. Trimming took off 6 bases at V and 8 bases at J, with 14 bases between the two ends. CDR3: CASSLQVFDEQFF. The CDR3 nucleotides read TGTGCCAGCAGTTTACAGGTTTTTGATGAGCAGTTCTTC. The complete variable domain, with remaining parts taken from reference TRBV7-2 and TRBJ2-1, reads GAGVSQSPSNKVTEKGKDVELRCDPISGHTALYWYRQSLGQGLEFLIYFQGNSAPDKSGLPSDRFSAERTGGSVSTLTIQRTQQEDSAVYLCASSLQVFDEQFFGPGTRLTVL.

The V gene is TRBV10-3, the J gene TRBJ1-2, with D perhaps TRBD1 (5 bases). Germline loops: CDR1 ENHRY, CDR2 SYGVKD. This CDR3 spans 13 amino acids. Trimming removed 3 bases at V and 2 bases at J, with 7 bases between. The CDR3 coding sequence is TGTGCCATCAGTGACAGGGCGAACTATGGCTACACCTTC. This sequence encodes CAISDRANYGYTF.

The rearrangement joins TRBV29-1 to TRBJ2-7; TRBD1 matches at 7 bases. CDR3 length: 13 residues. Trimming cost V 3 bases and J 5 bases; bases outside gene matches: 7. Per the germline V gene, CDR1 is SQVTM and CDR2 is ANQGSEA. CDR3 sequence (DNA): TGCAGCGTTGATAGTTTAGGGGGCCACGAGCAGTACTTC. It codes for CSVDSLGGHEQYF.

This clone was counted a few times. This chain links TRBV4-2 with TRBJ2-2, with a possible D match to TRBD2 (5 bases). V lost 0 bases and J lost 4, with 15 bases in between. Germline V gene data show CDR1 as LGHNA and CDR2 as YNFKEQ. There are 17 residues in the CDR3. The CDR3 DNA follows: TGTGCCAGCAGCCAAGATAGTTGGCCAGAGGGCACCGGGGAGCTGTTTTTT. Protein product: CASSQDSWPEGTGELFF.